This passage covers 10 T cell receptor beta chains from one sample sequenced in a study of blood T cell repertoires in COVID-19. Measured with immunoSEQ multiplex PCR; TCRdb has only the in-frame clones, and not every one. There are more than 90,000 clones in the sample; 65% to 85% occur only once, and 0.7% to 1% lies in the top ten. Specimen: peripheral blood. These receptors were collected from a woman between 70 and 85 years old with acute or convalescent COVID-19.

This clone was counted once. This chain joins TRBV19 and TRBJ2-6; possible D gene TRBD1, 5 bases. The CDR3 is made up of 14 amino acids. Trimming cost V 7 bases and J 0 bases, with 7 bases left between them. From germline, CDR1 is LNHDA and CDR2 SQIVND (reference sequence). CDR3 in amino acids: CASKQDSGANVLTF. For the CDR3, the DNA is TGTGCCAGTAAACAGGACTCTGGGGCCAACGTCCTGACTTTC.

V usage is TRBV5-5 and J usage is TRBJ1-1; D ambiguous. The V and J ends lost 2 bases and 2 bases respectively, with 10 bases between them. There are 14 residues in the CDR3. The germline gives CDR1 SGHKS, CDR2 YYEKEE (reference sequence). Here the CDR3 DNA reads TGTGCCAGCAGCTTCGAGGCAGTCAACACTGAAGCTTTCTTT. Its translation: CASSFEAVNTEAFF.

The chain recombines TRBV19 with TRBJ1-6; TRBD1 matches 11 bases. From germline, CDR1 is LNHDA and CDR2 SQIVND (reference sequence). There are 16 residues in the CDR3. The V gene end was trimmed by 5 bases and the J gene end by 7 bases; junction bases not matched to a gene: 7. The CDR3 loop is CASSPPDRGRNSPLHF. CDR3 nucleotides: TGTGCCAGTAGTCCCCCGGACAGGGGGCGAAATTCACCCCTCCACTTT.

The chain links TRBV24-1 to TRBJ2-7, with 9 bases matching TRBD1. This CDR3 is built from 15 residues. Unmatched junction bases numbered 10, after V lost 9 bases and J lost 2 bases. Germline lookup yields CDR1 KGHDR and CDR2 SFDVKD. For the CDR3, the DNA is TGTGCCACCGCCTTAGGGACAGGGATGACCTACGAGCAGTACTTC. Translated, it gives CATALGTGMTYEQYF.

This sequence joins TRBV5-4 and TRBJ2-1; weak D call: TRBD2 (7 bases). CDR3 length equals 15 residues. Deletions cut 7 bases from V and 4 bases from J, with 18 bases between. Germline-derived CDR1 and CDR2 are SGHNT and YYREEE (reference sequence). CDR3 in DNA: TGTGCCAGCTACACCGAGGGGGGGGCGTACAATGAGCAGTTCTTC. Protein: CASYTEGGAYNEQFF.

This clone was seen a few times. The CDR3 nucleotides are TGTGCCAGCAGTTACCAGACAGGGCTTGGAACTGAAGCTTTCTTT. Translating it yields CASSYQTGLGTEAFF. The V gene is TRBV6-5, the J gene TRBJ1-1; 7 bases align to TRBD1. V dropped 2 bases and J dropped 5; count of bases not matched to a gene: 8. The CDR3 is 15 amino acids. Germline CDR1 is MNHEY and CDR2 is SVGAGI.

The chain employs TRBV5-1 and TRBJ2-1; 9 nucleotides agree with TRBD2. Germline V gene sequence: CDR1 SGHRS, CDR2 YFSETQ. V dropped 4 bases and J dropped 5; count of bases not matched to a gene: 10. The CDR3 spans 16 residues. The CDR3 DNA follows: TGCGCCAGCAGCCTTGGTGGCCTAGCGGGAAACAATGAGCAGTTCTTC. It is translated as CASSLGGLAGNNEQFF.

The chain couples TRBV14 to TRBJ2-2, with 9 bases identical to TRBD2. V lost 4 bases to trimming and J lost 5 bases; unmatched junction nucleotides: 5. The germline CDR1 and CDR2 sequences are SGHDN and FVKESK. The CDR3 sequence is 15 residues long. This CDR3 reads CASSPTSGFTGELFF. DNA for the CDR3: TGTGCCAGCAGCCCTACTAGCGGGTTTACCGGGGAGCTGTTTTTT.

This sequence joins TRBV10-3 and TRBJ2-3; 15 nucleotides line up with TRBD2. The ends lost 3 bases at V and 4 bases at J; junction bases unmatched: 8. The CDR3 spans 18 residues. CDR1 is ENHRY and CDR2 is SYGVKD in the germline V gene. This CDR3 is CAISDLRTSGGAADTQYF. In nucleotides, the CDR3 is TGTGCCATCAGTGACCTTCGGACTAGCGGGGGGGCCGCAGATACGCAGTATTTT.

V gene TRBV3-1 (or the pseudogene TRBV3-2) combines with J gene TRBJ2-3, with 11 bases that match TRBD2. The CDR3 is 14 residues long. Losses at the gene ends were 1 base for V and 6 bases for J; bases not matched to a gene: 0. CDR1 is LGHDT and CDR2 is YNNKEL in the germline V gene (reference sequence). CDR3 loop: CASSQASGGDTQYF. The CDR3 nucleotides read TGTGCCAGCAGCCAAGCTAGCGGGGGGGATACGCAGTATTTT.